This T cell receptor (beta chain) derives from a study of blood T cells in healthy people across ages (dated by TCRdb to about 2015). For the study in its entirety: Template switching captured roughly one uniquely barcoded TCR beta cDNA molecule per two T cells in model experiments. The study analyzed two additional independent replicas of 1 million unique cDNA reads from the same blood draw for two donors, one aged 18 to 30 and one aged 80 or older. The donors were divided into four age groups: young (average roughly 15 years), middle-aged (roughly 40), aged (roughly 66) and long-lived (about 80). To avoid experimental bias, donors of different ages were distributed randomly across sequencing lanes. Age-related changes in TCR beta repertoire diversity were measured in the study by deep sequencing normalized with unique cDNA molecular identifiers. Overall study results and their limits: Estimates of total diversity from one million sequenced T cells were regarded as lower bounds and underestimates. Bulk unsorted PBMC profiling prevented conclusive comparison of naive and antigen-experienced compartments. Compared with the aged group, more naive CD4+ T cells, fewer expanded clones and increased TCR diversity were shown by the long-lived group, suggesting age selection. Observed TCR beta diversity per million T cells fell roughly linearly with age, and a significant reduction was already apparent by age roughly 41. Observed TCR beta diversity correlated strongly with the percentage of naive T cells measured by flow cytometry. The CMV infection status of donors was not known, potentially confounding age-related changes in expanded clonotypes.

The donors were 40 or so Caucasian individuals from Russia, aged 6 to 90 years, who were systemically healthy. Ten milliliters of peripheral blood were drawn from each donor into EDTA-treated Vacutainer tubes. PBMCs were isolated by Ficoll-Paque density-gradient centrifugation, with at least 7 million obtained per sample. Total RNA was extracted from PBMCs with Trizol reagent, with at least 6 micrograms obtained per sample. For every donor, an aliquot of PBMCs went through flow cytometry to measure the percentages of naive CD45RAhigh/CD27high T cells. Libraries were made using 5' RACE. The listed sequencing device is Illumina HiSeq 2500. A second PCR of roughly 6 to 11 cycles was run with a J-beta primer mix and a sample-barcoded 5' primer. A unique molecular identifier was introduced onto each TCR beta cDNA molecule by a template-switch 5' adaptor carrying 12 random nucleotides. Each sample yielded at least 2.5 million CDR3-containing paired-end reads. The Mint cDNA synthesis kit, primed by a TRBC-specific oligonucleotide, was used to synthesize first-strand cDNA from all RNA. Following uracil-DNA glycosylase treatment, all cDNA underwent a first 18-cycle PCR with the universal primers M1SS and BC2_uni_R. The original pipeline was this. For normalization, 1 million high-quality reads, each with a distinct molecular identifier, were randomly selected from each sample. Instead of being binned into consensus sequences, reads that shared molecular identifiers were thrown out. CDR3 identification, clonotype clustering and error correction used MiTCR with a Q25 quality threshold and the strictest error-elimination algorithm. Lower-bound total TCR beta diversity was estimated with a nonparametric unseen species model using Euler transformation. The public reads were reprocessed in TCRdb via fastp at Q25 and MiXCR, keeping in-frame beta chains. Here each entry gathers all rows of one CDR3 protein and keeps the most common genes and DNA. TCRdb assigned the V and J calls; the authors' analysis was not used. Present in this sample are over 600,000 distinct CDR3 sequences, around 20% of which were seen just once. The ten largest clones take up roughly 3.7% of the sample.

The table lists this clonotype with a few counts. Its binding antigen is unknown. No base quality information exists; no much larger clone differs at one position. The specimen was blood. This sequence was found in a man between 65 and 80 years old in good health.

Read as DNA, the sequence is TGTGCCAGCGGTGACCCCTACGAGCAGTACTTC. Its protein is CASGDPYEQYF. The chain joins TRBV12-3 or TRBV12-4 to TRBJ2-7, with the D gene uncertain. The CDR3 covers 11 residues, taking in both the cysteine and the phenylalanine. Kept here is only the CDR3 DNA, which spans 33 bases and is read in frame from base 1. The junction shows trimming of 8 bases on V and 2 bases on J, plus 7 bases between the germline ends.